Below are 3 T cell receptor beta chains sequenced from a single sample in a study of T-cell reconstitution after alpha-beta-depleted transplantation in children. The TCRbeta library incorporated unique molecular identifiers. TCRdb independently ran MiXCR on the PCR reads; one entry per CDR3 protein. The table includes about 540,000 distinct CDR3 sequences, roughly 18% detected once. Sequenced here: PBMCs from the stem cell graft donor, sampled from the stem cell graft. The source of these receptors is a human donor who donated a stem cell graft to a child with acute lymphoblastic leukemia.

V gene TRBV7-2 combines with J gene TRBJ2-1, with D possibly TRBD2 on 5 matching bases. V lost 2 bases, J lost 7 bases, and 12 bases lay in between. The CDR3 sequence is 14 residues long. Per germline, CDR1 SGHTA and CDR2 FQGNSA. CDR3 in DNA: TGTGCCAGCAGCTTAACGGGATTTGGGAATGAGCAGTTCTTC. Translation gives CASSLTGFGNEQFF.

The chain recombines TRBV4-1 with TRBJ2-7; unclear D gene. CDR1 and CDR2 (germline): MGHRA, YSYEKL. The ends were cut back, 2 bases at V and 3 bases at J, with 8 bases in the middle. The CDR3 has 13 amino acids. The CDR3 bases are TGCGCCAGCAGCCAACCCGGGTTCTACGAGCAGTACTTC. This encodes CASSQPGFYEQYF.

This clonotype was recorded a few times. The chain employs TRBV20-1 and TRBJ1-5; D not resolved. The CDR3 is 11 amino acids. Germline V gene lookup returns CDR1 DFQATT and CDR2 SNEGSKA (reference sequence). Trimming cost V 5 bases and J 6 bases, with 8 bases left between them. The CDR3: CSAGVGQPQHF. The DNA for the CDR3 is TGCAGTGCTGGGGTCGGTCAGCCCCAGCATTTT.